One sample yielded the 32 T cell receptor beta chains listed below, sequenced in a study of radiation and T cells in renal cell carcinoma. Assay used: immunoSEQ multiplex PCR; TCRdb lists only in-frame clones, some missing. The table records approximately 51,000 clones, roughly 83% of them present only once. Time point defined: baseline pretreatment blood. The sample's treatment: 15 Gy SBRT to primary tumor, nephrectomy 4 weeks later. The material sequenced was blood, taken from a patient whose treatment included radiotherapy and nephrectomy. All receptors derive from a woman aged 70-85 years with renal cell carcinoma.

V gene TRBV5-1 combines with J gene TRBJ2-7; 8 bases match TRBD1. V was clipped by 3 bases and J by 2 bases; unmatched bases: 13. There are 17 residues in the CDR3. Germline loops: CDR1 SGHRS, CDR2 YFSETQ. CDR3 amino acids: CASSSVSSGTGPYEQYF. The DNA for the CDR3 is TGCGCCAGCAGCTCAGTCTCGTCAGGGACAGGCCCCTACGAGCAGTACTTC.

The gene calls are TRBV19 and TRBJ2-5; TRBD2 is a possible D gene (6 bases). CDR3 length: 15 residues. Germline V CDR1 and CDR2: LNHDA, SQIVND (reference sequence). V lost 3 bases and J 2 bases, leaving 13 bases between the germline ends. CDR3 DNA sequence: TGTGCCAGTAGTATCGGGCGGGGAGGACAAGAGACCCAGTACTTC. It encodes CASSIGRGGQETQYF.

V gene TRBV5-1 combines with J gene TRBJ2-7; TRBD2 matches at 7 bases. V trimming: 4 bases; J trimming: 5 bases; junction bases outside the gene matches: 6. Germline V gives CDR1 SGHRS, CDR2 YFSETQ. The CDR3 extends over 13 amino acids. The CDR3 DNA reads TGCGCCAGCAGCCAAACGCGGGAGCACGAGCAGTACTTC. Its translation: CASSQTREHEQYF.

The chain carries TRBV7-6 and TRBJ2-5; 10 nucleotides line up with TRBD1. The CDR3 runs 16 residues. In germline, CDR1 is SGHVS, CDR2 FNYEAQ. Germline trimming cut 2 bases from V and 0 bases from J; bases unmatched to any gene: 3. CDR3 coding DNA: TGTGCCAGCAGCTTATCGGGACAGGGGCACCAAGAGACCCAGTACTTC. Translated, it gives CASSLSGQGHQETQYF.

This chain links TRBV7-9 with TRBJ2-7; 11 bases map to TRBD1. CDR1 and CDR2 from the germline V gene are SEHNR and FQNEAQ (reference sequence). There are 14 residues in the CDR3. The V segment lost 5 bases and the J segment 7 bases; nucleotides outside the gene matches: 7. As DNA, the CDR3 is TGTGCCAGCAGCCGAGGACAGGGGGCAGAGGAGCAGTACTTC. This encodes CASSRGQGAEEQYF.

The chain recombines TRBV5-1 with TRBJ2-7; D may be TRBD1 or TRBD2 (6 bases each). Trimming pared 2 bases from V and 6 bases from J, leaving 9 bases between. This CDR3 is 12 amino acids long. CDR1 and CDR2 from the germline V gene are SGHRS and YFSETQ. In nucleotides, the CDR3 is TGCGCCAGCAGCTTACAGGGAGGCGAGCAGTACTTC. Its protein product is CASSLQGGEQYF.

The V gene is TRBV7-9, the J gene TRBJ1-3; D is ambiguous. The germline gives CDR1 SEHNR, CDR2 FQNEAQ (reference sequence). There are 15 residues in the CDR3. Deletions cut 4 bases from V and 0 bases from J, with 10 bases between. The CDR3 DNA reads TGTGCCAGCAGCTATGACATCAGCTCTGGAAACACCATATATTTT. Translating it yields CASSYDISSGNTIYF.

The chain employs TRBV6-5 and TRBJ2-3, with 9 bases matching TRBD2. The junction had 3 bases not matched to a gene; V was cut back by 0 bases and J by 2 bases. Germline V gene lookup returns CDR1 MNHEY and CDR2 SVGAGI. The length of the CDR3 is 16 residues. The CDR3 is CASSYSRGGATDTQYF. CDR3 coding DNA: TGTGCCAGCAGTTACTCCCGCGGGGGGGCCACAGATACGCAGTATTTT.

This clone has a single count. The V gene is TRBV7-2, the J gene TRBJ2-1; the match to TRBD2 covers 13 bases. CDR1 SGHTA and CDR2 FQGNSA come from the germline V gene. The CDR3 extends over 17 amino acids. Unmatched junction bases numbered 11, after V lost 5 bases and J lost 7 bases. The CDR3 bases are TGTGCCAGCAGCCCCGGACTAGCGGGAGCCCAAGGAAATGAGCAGTTCTTC. This codes for CASSPGLAGAQGNEQFF. Combining the CDR3 with reference TRBV7-2 and TRBJ2-1 gives the whole variable domain GAGVSQSPSNKVTEKGKDVELRCDPISGHTALYWYRQSLGQGLEFLIYFQGNSAPDKSGLPSDRFSAERTGGSVSTLTIQRTQQEDSAVYLCASSPGLAGAQGNEQFFGPGTRLTVL.

The CDR3: CAESGRGPSGNTIYF. The CDR3 coding sequence is TGTGCCGAATCGGGGCGGGGACCCTCTGGAAACACCATATATTTT. This chain links TRBV30 with TRBJ1-3; a possible D gene is TRBD1 (5 bases). This CDR3 has 15 amino acids. Between the trimmed V and J ends, which lost 8 bases and 0 bases, there was a span of 17 bases. Looked up from germline, CDR1 is GTSNPN and CDR2 is SVGIG (reference sequence). Filled out from reference TRBV30 and TRBJ1-3, the complete variable domain reads SQTIHQWPATLVQPVGSPLSLECTVEGTSNPNLYWYRQAAGRGLQLLFYSVGIGQISSEVPQNLSASRPQDRQFILSSKKLLLSDSGFYLCAESGRGPSGNTIYFGEGSWLTVV.

The chain has TRBV5-6 and TRBJ2-1; 14 bases are shared with TRBD2. This CDR3 spans 16 amino acids. Germline V CDR1 and CDR2: SGHDT, YYEEEE. The V and J ends lost 4 bases and 3 bases, in that order; junction bases with no gene match: 3. The CDR3 DNA is TGTGCCAGCAGCCCGGGACTAGCGGGAGTCTACAATGAGCAGTTCTTC. Its translation: CASSPGLAGVYNEQFF.

The chain joins TRBV30 to TRBJ2-1, with a possible D match to TRBD1 (8 bases). V gave up 0 bases and J gave up 8 bases, with 17 bases separating them. Germline V gene data show CDR1 as GTSNPN and CDR2 as SVGIG (reference sequence). The CDR3 extends over 15 amino acids. The CDR3 here is CAWSVQGEGSHEQFF. The DNA of the CDR3 is TGTGCCTGGAGTGTACAGGGGGAGGGCAGTCATGAGCAGTTCTTC.

J is TRBJ2-7 and V is TRBV19; D unresolved. The germline V and J ends were trimmed by 6 bases and 6 bases, with 15 bases remaining between them. The V gene's germline CDR1 is LNHDA and CDR2 SQIVND (reference sequence). This CDR3 has 13 residues. CDR3 sequence: CASSPGPWSEQYF. CDR3 nucleotide sequence: TGTGCCAGTAGCCCCGGGCCATGGAGCGAGCAGTACTTC.

This sequence joins TRBV6-1 and TRBJ1-5; 9 nucleotides align to TRBD1. Germline CDR1 and CDR2: MNHNS and SASEGT. The CDR3 totals 15 residues. Trimming cost V 10 bases and J 8 bases; bases outside gene matches: 15. The CDR3 is CAIKSGQGIQEPQHF. CDR3 bases: TGTGCCATCAAAAGTGGACAGGGGATTCAGGAGCCCCAGCATTTT.

The gene calls are TRBV5-5 and TRBJ2-5, with 12 bases that match TRBD2. Trimming removed 0 bases from V and 1 base from J; junction bases left unmatched: 1. CDR1 and CDR2 (germline): SGHKS, YYEKEE (reference sequence). The CDR3 consists of 16 residues. Written as DNA, the CDR3 is TGTGCCAGCAGCTTGGCACTAGCGGGAGGCCAAGAGACCCAGTACTTC. Translated, it gives CASSLALAGGQETQYF. The variable domain in full, with the rest retrieved from reference TRBV5-5 and TRBJ2-5, is DAGVTQSPTHLIKTRGQQVTLRCSPISGHKSVSWYQQVLGQGPQFIFQYYEKEERGRGNFPDRFSARQFPNYSSELNVNALLLGDSALYLCASSLALAGGQETQYFGPGTRLLVL.

The chain has TRBV7-2 and TRBJ1-1; D gene ambiguous. Germline CDR1 and CDR2: SGHTA and FQGNSA. Between the trimmed V and J ends, which lost 3 bases and 0 bases, there was a span of 5 bases. CDR3 length: 13 residues. This CDR3 reads CASSFTMNTEAFF. CDR3 DNA: TGTGCCAGCAGCTTTACTATGAACACTGAAGCTTTCTTT.

The rearrangement uses TRBV5-1 and TRBJ2-7; D gene unclear. This CDR3 region has 14 residues. Trimming left V 4 bases short and J 3 bases short, with 14 bases between. The V gene's germline CDR1 is SGHRS and CDR2 YFSETQ. In DNA form, the CDR3 reads TGCGCCAGCAGCCTCCGGACGGAAGGCTACGAGCAGTACTTC. Its protein product is CASSLRTEGYEQYF.

Only a few counts were recorded for this clone. This chain links TRBV30 with TRBJ2-1; D perhaps matches TRBD1 (6 bases). CDR3 length equals 15 residues. Germline V gene lookup returns CDR1 GTSNPN and CDR2 SVGIG (reference sequence). Trimming left V 5 bases short and J 8 bases short, with 22 bases between. The CDR3 protein is CAWGKGGAFIDEQFF. The CDR3 DNA follows: TGTGCCTGGGGGAAAGGGGGTGCTTTCATCGATGAGCAGTTCTTC.

For the CDR3, the DNA is TGTGCCAGCAGTGGCTCGGCAGGGATCAACGAGCAGTACTTC. It translates to CASSGSAGINEQYF. V usage is TRBV6-1 and J usage is TRBJ2-7; TRBD1 is a possible D gene (5 bases). Germline V gene lookup returns CDR1 MNHNS and CDR2 SASEGT. Trimming removed 4 bases at V and 5 bases at J, with 15 bases between. CDR3 length: 14 residues.

V is TRBV4-1 and J is TRBJ1-1; 7 bases align to TRBD1. The ends lost 5 bases at V and 7 bases at J; junction bases unmatched: 7. Germline lookup yields CDR1 MGHRA and CDR2 YSYEKL. This CDR3 has 13 amino acids. The CDR3: CASSRKGQFEAFF. The CDR3 DNA is TGCGCCAGCAGCAGGAAGGGACAGTTTGAAGCTTTCTTT.

The chain uses TRBV5-1 and TRBJ2-6; either TRBD1 or TRBD2 may supply D (6 bases each). CDR1 is SGHRS and CDR2 is YFSETQ in the germline V gene. Deletions cut 3 bases from V and 2 bases from J, with 24 bases between. The CDR3 is 20 residues long. DNA of the CDR3: TGCGCCAGCAGCTGGAGGGTCCAGGGGCCCCTCGGCGCTGGGGCCAACGTCCTGACTTTC. Amino acid sequence: CASSWRVQGPLGAGANVLTF.

This chain connects TRBV5-1 to TRBJ1-3, with D uncertain. The CDR3 spans 15 residues. The germline CDR1 and CDR2 sequences are SGHRS and YFSETQ. Trimming left V 5 bases short and J 0 bases short, with 12 bases between. The CDR3 DNA is TGCGCCAGCAGTCCCACGGGGATCTCTGGAAACACCATATATTTT. Its translation: CASSPTGISGNTIYF.

V and J are TRBV5-1 and TRBJ1-1; 8 positions agree with TRBD1. The germline CDR1 and CDR2 sequences are SGHRS and YFSETQ. This CDR3 has 14 amino acids. The junction had 8 bases not matched to a gene; V was cut back by 4 bases and J by 6 bases. Here the CDR3 reads CASSAKTGAPEAFF. The DNA of the CDR3 is TGCGCCAGCAGCGCGAAGACAGGGGCCCCTGAAGCTTTCTTT. The variable domain in full, with the rest retrieved from reference TRBV5-1 and TRBJ1-1, is KAGVTQTPRYLIKTRGQQVTLSCSPISGHRSVSWYQQTPGQGLQFLFEYFSETQRNKGNFPGRFSGRQFSNSRSEMNVSTLELGDSALYLCASSAKTGAPEAFFGQGTRLTVV.

The V and J genes are TRBV7-8 and TRBJ2-7, with D hard to call. This CDR3 has 15 amino acids. With 6 bases removed from V and 0 bases from J, the gap between germline ends came to 15 bases. Per germline, CDR1 SGHVS and CDR2 FQNEAQ. The CDR3 DNA follows: TGTGCCAGCAGTCCCCGCGGCACCTCCTCCTACGAGCAGTACTTC. This gives the protein CASSPRGTSSYEQYF.

V is TRBV5-1 and J is TRBJ1-1; 7 bases line up with TRBD1. This CDR3 is 16 amino acids long. Germline V gene data show CDR1 as SGHRS and CDR2 as YFSETQ. The V and J ends lost 3 bases and 1 base, in that order; junction bases with no gene match: 9. CDR3 protein: CASSSTTGAPNTEAFF. In DNA form, the CDR3 reads TGCGCCAGCAGCTCGACAACAGGGGCTCCGAACACTGAAGCTTTCTTT.

This clone was seen a single time. The rearrangement uses TRBV7-6 and TRBJ2-2; 7 bases line up with TRBD2. CDR1 and CDR2 from the germline V gene are SGHVS and FNYEAQ. CDR3 length equals 16 residues. With 5 bases clipped from V and 0 bases from J, the junction kept 6 bases outside the gene matches. The CDR3 sequence: CASSPAGRTNTGELFF. Written as DNA, the CDR3 is TGTGCCAGCAGCCCAGCGGGACGGACGAACACCGGGGAGCTGTTTTTT.

In nucleotides, the CDR3 is TGCAGTGCTAGCTCCTACAATGAGCAGTTCTTC. Residues: CSASSYNEQFF. The V and J genes are TRBV20-1 and TRBJ2-1, with no clear D. V lost 3 bases, J lost 0 bases, and 0 bases lay in between. The CDR3 runs to 11 residues. Germline V lookup: CDR1 DFQATT, CDR2 SNEGSKA (reference sequence).

The chain links TRBV6-5 to TRBJ1-3, with D unclear. Germline V gives CDR1 MNHEY, CDR2 SVGAGI. Trimming removed 2 bases at V and 3 bases at J, with 5 bases between. The CDR3 runs to 13 residues. The CDR3 protein is CASSYRFGNTIYF. The CDR3 DNA follows: TGTGCCAGCAGTTACCGGTTTGGAAACACCATATATTTT.

This clone was counted once. The chain links TRBV6-4 to TRBJ2-3; 9 positions match TRBD1. This CDR3 is built from 15 residues. Per germline, CDR1 MRHNA and CDR2 SNTAGT. Losses at the gene ends were 3 bases for V and 3 bases for J; bases not matched to a gene: 4. This CDR3 is CASSEGQGRTDTQYF. The CDR3 nucleotides read TGTGCCAGCAGTGAGGGACAGGGAAGAACAGATACGCAGTATTTT.

The chain uses TRBV19 and TRBJ1-3; the D is unclear. V was trimmed by 4 bases and J by 0 bases, leaving 10 bases between them. Germline CDR1 reads LNHDA; CDR2 reads SQIVND (reference sequence). The CDR3 extends over 15 amino acids. CDR3 protein: CASSKTWSSGNTIYF. In DNA form, the CDR3 reads TGTGCCAGTAGTAAGACTTGGAGCTCTGGAAACACCATATATTTT.

The genes are TRBV5-1 and TRBJ1-2, with 11 nucleotides matching TRBD1. J lost 8 bases, V lost 5 bases, and 17 bases had no gene match. The CDR3 spans 17 residues. Germline CDR1 and CDR2: SGHRS and YFSETQ. This CDR3 reads CASRVGTGGPGSKGYTF. The DNA of the CDR3 is TGCGCCAGCAGGGTTGGGACAGGGGGGCCGGGTTCGAAAGGCTACACCTTC. Full variable domain (outside the CDR3, taken from reference TRBV5-1 and TRBJ1-2): KAGVTQTPRYLIKTRGQQVTLSCSPISGHRSVSWYQQTPGQGLQFLFEYFSETQRNKGNFPGRFSGRQFSNSRSEMNVSTLELGDSALYLCASRVGTGGPGSKGYTFGSGTRLTVV.

This clone was seen only once. This chain connects TRBV5-6 to TRBJ2-1; 9 nucleotides align to TRBD2. The CDR3 consists of 15 residues. Trimming cost V 0 bases and J 7 bases; bases outside gene matches: 5. Germline-derived CDR1 and CDR2 are SGHDT and YYEEEE. The CDR3 DNA reads as TGTGCCAGCAGCTTGGTGGCTAGCGGGATTAATGAGCAGTTCTTC. As protein: CASSLVASGINEQFF.